This TCR beta chain was sequenced during a study of OX40 agonist ivuxolimab in advanced cancers. The protocol was immunoSEQ multiplex PCR, while the TCRdb copy is restricted to in-frame clones and leaves out a portion. The table includes 95,000 to 150,000 clones, over 85% detected once. The CDR3 has 14 amino acids. Germline V gene sequence: CDR1 SGHNT, CDR2 YYREEE (reference sequence). V was trimmed by 2 bases and J by 4 bases, leaving 9 bases between them. The sample was CD4+ or CD8+ T cells sorted from blood, taken in a trial of the OX40 agonist ivuxolimab. The receptor was isolated from an adult with an advanced solid tumor such as melanoma, head and neck, liver or kidney cancer. This chain connects TRBV5-4 to TRBJ2-2; no firm D call. The CDR3 DNA follows: TGTGCCAGCAGCTTAAGAGTGAGCACCGGGGAGCTGTTTTTT. Translated: CASSLRVSTGELFF.